One and the same sample provided the 29 T cell receptor beta chains below, sequenced in a study of CD8 T cells in Susac syndrome. RNA in amounts of about 0.45 to 1 ug was reverse transcribed with random hexamers. TCRdb itself ran the immunoSEQ multiplex PCR reads through MiXCR, one entry per CDR3 protein. The table records roughly 190,000 distinct CDR3 sequences, approximately 94% of them present only once. Sequencing was carried out using CD4+ T cells from PBMCs. These receptors were obtained from a human donor with Susac syndrome.

The genes are TRBV9 and TRBJ1-3; D call uncertain. The CDR3 covers 14 residues. With 4 bases removed from V and 4 bases from J, the gap between germline ends came to 12 bases. CDR1 and CDR2 from the germline V gene are SGDLS and YYNGEE. The CDR3 protein is CASSIPATGNTIYF. For the CDR3, the DNA is TGTGCCAGCAGCATACCGGCAACAGGAAACACCATATATTTT.

This sequence joins TRBV7-2 and TRBJ2-1; a weak D match, TRBD2 (6 bases). Germline CDR1 is SGHTA and CDR2 is FQGNSA. The CDR3 spans 16 residues. V lost 1 base, J lost 6 bases, and 16 bases lay in between. The CDR3 sequence: CASSLDRGWASNEQFF. CDR3 DNA sequence: TGTGCCAGCAGCTTAGACCGGGGGTGGGCTAGCAATGAGCAGTTCTTC.

The chain is built from TRBV27 and TRBJ2-2; tentative D call: TRBD2 (5 bases). Germline lookup yields CDR1 MNHEY and CDR2 SMNVEV (reference sequence). CDR3 size: 15 residues. The germline V and J ends were trimmed by 5 bases and 3 bases, with 13 bases remaining between them. The CDR3 region is CASSGSSGYTGELFF. CDR3 DNA sequence: TGTGCCAGCAGTGGCTCATCGGGATACACCGGGGAGCTGTTTTTT.

V usage is TRBV3-1 and J usage is TRBJ2-3; TRBD1 matches at 7 bases. The CDR3 extends over 16 amino acids. The J segment lost 1 base and the V segment lost 4 bases, leaving 8 bases of the junction unmatched. Germline V gives CDR1 LGHDT, CDR2 YNNKEL (reference sequence). DNA for the CDR3: TGTGCCAGCAGCCTACGACAGGGCCCTGGCACAGATACGCAGTATTTT. It translates to CASSLRQGPGTDTQYF.

The rearrangement links TRBV15 to TRBJ1-5; D ambiguous. Trimming took off 0 bases at V and 3 bases at J, with 9 bases between the two ends. This CDR3 spans 15 amino acids. Looked up from germline, CDR1 is LNHNV and CDR2 is YYDKDF (reference sequence). The CDR3 region is CATSRDRGLNQPQHF. In DNA form, the CDR3 reads TGTGCCACCAGCAGAGATCGGGGTCTCAATCAGCCCCAGCATTTT.

The chain carries TRBV12-3 or TRBV12-4 and TRBJ2-7; TRBD1 agrees at 7 bases. V lost 6 bases to trimming and J lost 2 bases; unmatched junction nucleotides: 7. CDR3 length: 14 residues. CDR3 DNA: TGTGCCAGCAGCCATACAGGGGCAGCCTACGAGCAGTACTTC. It translates to CASSHTGAAYEQYF.

J is TRBJ2-3 and V is TRBV20-1; 12 nucleotides align to TRBD2. This CDR3 spans 18 amino acids. The germline gives CDR1 DFQATT, CDR2 SNEGSKA (reference sequence). The V and J ends lost 1 base and 11 bases, in that order; junction bases with no gene match: 19. The CDR3 DNA is TGCAGTGCTAGAGGGGTTGCAGGGCTAGCGGGGGGGCAGTTAGGGCAGTATTTT. Translated: CSARGVAGLAGGQLGQYF.

The rearrangement uses TRBV20-1 and TRBJ1-4; TRBD1 aligns across 8 bases. The V and J ends lost 6 bases and 2 bases, in that order; junction bases with no gene match: 2. The CDR3 is 13 residues long. Germline V gives CDR1 DFQATT, CDR2 SNEGSKA (reference sequence). This CDR3 reads CSATGGTNEKLFF. The CDR3 coding sequence is TGCAGTGCCACAGGGGGGACTAATGAAAAACTGTTTTTT.

The CDR3 DNA sequence: TGCGCCAGCAGCGCAGGACTAACCCTAAGCACAGATACGCAGTATTTT. It yields the protein CASSAGLTLSTDTQYF. The V call is TRBV5-1, the J call TRBJ2-3; TRBD2 is a possible D gene (6 bases). Per germline, CDR1 SGHRS and CDR2 YFSETQ. The CDR3 is 16 residues long. V dropped 4 bases and J dropped 0 bases, with 15 bases sitting between them.

This sequence joins TRBV29-1 and TRBJ1-1; 7 bases agree with TRBD1. Germline CDR1 SQVTM, CDR2 ANQGSEA. V shed 5 bases and J 0 bases; nucleotides not matched to a gene: 6. This CDR3 is built from 14 residues. CDR3 coding DNA: TGCAGCGTTTCCCTGACAGGGATGAACACTGAAGCTTTCTTT. This translates into CSVSLTGMNTEAFF.

V is TRBV6-2 or TRBV6-3 and J is TRBJ1-2; no reliable D call. Germline lookup yields CDR1 MNHEY and CDR2 SVGEGT. The CDR3 loop spans 14 amino acids. Trimming shortened V by 2 bases and J by 6 bases, and 13 bases separated the two germline ends. CDR3 DNA sequence: TGTGCCAGCAGTTACGAGGGATTAAGGGATGGCTACACCTTC. This sequence encodes CASSYEGLRDGYTF.

The J gene is TRBJ1-2, the V gene TRBV9; D possibly corresponds to TRBD1 (5 bases). The CDR3 has 14 amino acids. Germline V gene lookup returns CDR1 SGDLS and CDR2 YYNGEE. V lost 0 bases and J lost 3, with 9 bases in between. The CDR3 here is CASSVAGTDYGYTF. The CDR3 DNA reads TGTGCCAGCAGCGTAGCGGGGACCGACTATGGCTACACCTTC.

This clonotype was detected once. The gene calls are TRBV6-5 and TRBJ1-2; TRBD1 agrees at 9 bases. CDR3 length: 15 residues. CDR1 MNHEY and CDR2 SVGAGI come from the germline V gene. The trim removed 2 bases at V and 7 bases at J, leaving 8 bases unmatched. CDR3 loop: CASSYADRGVGGYTF. As DNA, the CDR3 is TGTGCCAGCAGTTACGCGGACAGGGGCGTCGGTGGCTACACCTTC.

The J gene is TRBJ1-5, the V gene TRBV27; D might be TRBD1 (6 bases). CDR1 and CDR2 (germline): MNHEY, SMNVEV (reference sequence). V was trimmed by 5 bases and J by 9 bases, leaving 17 bases between them. This CDR3 region has 14 residues. The CDR3 loop reads CASSLEGGTRPQHF. The CDR3 DNA reads as TGTGCCAGCAGTCTAGAGGGGGGAACGCGGCCCCAGCATTTT.

The chain couples TRBV23-1 to TRBJ1-5, with D uncertain. TRBV23-1 is an ORF; its function is uncertain. This CDR3 is 16 amino acids long. Trimming removed 0 bases from V and 1 base from J, with 10 bases in between. CDR3 protein: CASSQSVNPSNQPQHF. CDR3 bases: TGCGCCAGCAGTCAATCGGTAAACCCGAGCAATCAGCCCCAGCATTTT.

The V call is TRBV3-1, the J call TRBJ1-6; D is ambiguous. This CDR3 has 16 residues. V lost 4 bases, J lost 0 bases, and 10 bases lay in between. The V gene's germline CDR1 is LGHDT and CDR2 YNNKEL (reference sequence). The chain's CDR3 is CASSRGRGSYNSPLHF. CDR3 DNA: TGTGCCAGCAGCCGAGGACGGGGCTCCTATAATTCACCCCTCCACTTT.

The V and J genes are TRBV11-1 and TRBJ1-1; no clear D. There are 13 residues in the CDR3. CDR1 and CDR2 from the germline V gene are SGHAT and FQDESV (reference sequence). V was trimmed by 5 bases and J by 4 bases, leaving 11 bases between them. In nucleotides, the CDR3 is TGTGCCAGCAGCGTCGTGGAGGCCACTGAAGCTTTCTTT. This encodes CASSVVEATEAFF.

The chain is built from TRBV30 and TRBJ1-1; maybe TRBD1 (6 bases). V lost 8 bases, J lost 3 bases, and 16 bases lay in between. Germline assignment: CDR1 GTSNPN and CDR2 SVGIG (reference sequence). The CDR3 length is 13 residues. The DNA of the CDR3 is TGTGCCAGGGGGAAACAGGGATACACTGAAGCTTTCTTT. It is translated as CARGKQGYTEAFF.

The chain employs TRBV27 and TRBJ1-5; 7 bases map to TRBD1. CDR1 is MNHEY and CDR2 is SMNVEV in the germline V gene (reference sequence). This CDR3 is built from 14 residues. Germline trimming cut 6 bases from V and 3 bases from J; bases unmatched to any gene: 5. DNA of the CDR3: TGTGCCAGCAGACGTACAGGGGACAATCAGCCCCAGCATTTT. This gives the protein CASRRTGDNQPQHF.

This clonotype appeared a single time. This chain joins TRBV5-1 and TRBJ2-2; 9 nucleotides align to TRBD2. This CDR3 has 16 amino acids. V was pared by 2 bases and J by 2 bases, with 4 bases of the junction left unmatched. CDR1 and CDR2 (germline): SGHRS, YFSETQ. CDR3 sequence: CASSLRLAANTGELFF. DNA of the CDR3: TGCGCCAGCAGCTTACGACTAGCGGCTAACACCGGGGAGCTGTTTTTT.

This clonotype was found once. V gene TRBV9 combines with J gene TRBJ1-1; TRBD1 matches 7 bases. This CDR3 spans 16 amino acids. The junction had 7 bases not matched to a gene; V was cut back by 0 bases and J by 2 bases. The germline CDR1 and CDR2 sequences are SGDLS and YYNGEE. The CDR3 sequence: CASSVGPQGGNTEAFF. The CDR3 DNA follows: TGTGCCAGCAGCGTAGGGCCCCAGGGGGGAAACACTGAAGCTTTCTTT.

Worth noting for this clonotype: One end of the junction fails to match germline, which may point to a read error. The chain links TRBV9 to TRBJ2-3; D is unresolved. The CDR3 is made up of 13 amino acids. CDR1 is SGDLS, CDR2 YYNGEE, per germline. This CDR3 reads CASSVEGTDTQYF. Written as DNA, the CDR3 is TGTGCCAGCAGCGTAGAAGGCACGGATACGCAGTATTTT.

The rearrangement links TRBV5-4 to TRBJ1-1, with D hard to call. The germline CDR1 and CDR2 sequences are SGHNT and YYREEE (reference sequence). The CDR3 runs to 14 residues. The V gene lost 1 base and the J gene lost 0 bases, with 7 bases spanning the gap. CDR3 loop: CASSLPGMNTEAFF. For the CDR3, the DNA is TGTGCCAGCAGCTTGCCCGGGATGAACACTGAAGCTTTCTTT.

The chain has TRBV28 and TRBJ2-1, with 8 bases fitting TRBD1. This CDR3 has 18 residues. Germline CDR1 is MDHEN and CDR2 is SYDVKM. V shed 6 bases and J 7 bases; nucleotides not matched to a gene: 20. CDR3 DNA sequence: TGTGCCAGCAGCCTTAGTCAGCAGGGGGCTTCAAGGGGGAATGAGCAGTTCTTC. Translating gives CASSLSQQGASRGNEQFF. Filled out from reference TRBV28 and TRBJ2-1, the complete variable domain reads DVKVTQSSRYLVKRTGEKVFLECVQDMDHENMFWYRQDPGLGLRLIYFSYDVKMKEKGDIPEGYSVSREKKERFSLILESASTNQTSMYLCASSLSQQGASRGNEQFFGPGTRLTVL.

The chain is built from TRBV7-9 and TRBJ2-5, with D tentatively TRBD2 (7 bases). Germline V gene data show CDR1 as SEHNR and CDR2 as FQNEAQ (reference sequence). Trimming cost V 5 bases and J 4 bases, with 11 bases left between them. The length of the CDR3 is 13 residues. CDR3 amino acids: CASSTGGRETQYF. Here the CDR3 DNA reads TGTGCCAGCAGCACCGGGGGGCGAGAGACCCAGTACTTC.

The chain is built from TRBV24-1 and TRBJ2-3, with D uncertain. Germline assignment: CDR1 KGHDR and CDR2 SFDVKD. This CDR3 is 13 amino acids long. V was shortened by 3 bases and J by 0 bases, with 3 bases between the two germline ends. The DNA for the CDR3 is TGTGCCACCAGTGATCCTAGCACAGATACGCAGTATTTT. Translating gives CATSDPSTDTQYF.

This clonotype appeared a single time. V is TRBV7-2 and J is TRBJ1-2; TRBD1 aligns across 9 bases. This CDR3 spans 14 amino acids. CDR1 and CDR2 from the germline V gene are SGHTA and FQGNSA. V lost 2 bases and J lost 4; bases outside the gene matches: 2. The CDR3 protein is CASSLTTGGYGYTF. Written as DNA, the CDR3 is TGTGCCAGCAGCTTAACGACAGGGGGCTATGGCTACACCTTC. The complete variable domain, with remaining parts taken from reference TRBV7-2 and TRBJ1-2, reads GAGVSQSPSNKVTEKGKDVELRCDPISGHTALYWYRQSLGQGLEFLIYFQGNSAPDKSGLPSDRFSAERTGGSVSTLTIQRTQQEDSAVYLCASSLTTGGYGYTFGSGTRLTVV.

This rearrangement joins TRBV12-3 or TRBV12-4 to TRBJ1-2; maybe TRBD1 (6 bases). The CDR3 covers 14 residues. V lost 7 bases to trimming and J lost 4 bases, with 16 bases between them. DNA of the CDR3: TGTGCCAGCACCACACTAGACAGGTTCTATGGCTACACCTTC. Translated: CASTTLDRFYGYTF.

The DNA of the CDR3 is TGCAGTGCTAGTCGGGGGCCTACCTACGAGCAGTACTTC. Translated: CSASRGPTYEQYF. V usage is TRBV20-1 and J usage is TRBJ2-7; D may correspond to TRBD1 or TRBD2 (6 bases each). Trimming removed 3 bases at V and 2 bases at J, with 11 bases between. The CDR3 spans 13 residues. CDR1 and CDR2 from the germline V gene are DFQATT and SNEGSKA (reference sequence).